These T cell receptor beta chains were read from a single sample in a study of blood T cells in healthy people across ages. MiXCR, run by TCRdb on the 5' RACE reads, gives a single entry per CDR3 protein. The sample holds over 950,000 distinct CDR3 sequences, 35% to 45% seen once. The sequenced material came from blood. These receptors all come from a man between 18 and 29 years old in good health. Each CDR3 is given with its conserved first and last residue. Fields, in order: V gene, D gene, J gene, clone size, CDR3 protein, CDR3 DNA. A D gene is named only where the DNA matches it firmly. Expanded clones are given a class, and other clones once, few, many or no size at all.

V gene: TRBV20-1; D gene: NA; J gene: TRBJ1-5; clone size: many; CDR3 protein: CSATTGNQPQHF; CDR3 DNA: TGCAGTGCAACGACCGGCAATCAGCCCCAGCATTTT
V gene: TRBV7-3; D gene: NA; J gene: TRBJ2-3; clone size: NA; CDR3 protein: CASSAGVGGASDTQYF; CDR3 DNA: TGTGCCAGCAGCGCCGGCGTCGGCGGGGCTTCCGATACGCAGTATTTT
V gene: TRBV5-1; D gene: NA; J gene: TRBJ2-3; clone size: NA; CDR3 protein: CASGSQIRGAGDTQYF; CDR3 DNA: TGCGCCAGCGGCTCTCAAATCAGGGGGGCCGGAGATACGCAGTATTTT
V gene: TRBV2; D gene: NA; J gene: TRBJ2-1; clone size: NA; CDR3 protein: CASRSGETNEQFF; CDR3 DNA: TGTGCCAGCAGGTCGGGCGAAACCAATGAGCAGTTCTTC
V gene: TRBV3-1; D gene: TRBD1; J gene: TRBJ2-7; clone size: few; CDR3 protein: CASSQDRGTYEQYF; CDR3 DNA: TGTGCCAGCAGCCAAGACAGGGGGACCTACGAGCAGTACTTC
V gene: TRBV6-6; D gene: NA; J gene: TRBJ1-4; clone size: NA; CDR3 protein: CASSYSPETGKLFF; CDR3 DNA: TGTGCCAGCAGTTACTCGCCGGAGACTGGAAAACTGTTTTTT
V gene: TRBV7-3; D gene: TRBD2; J gene: TRBJ2-1; clone size: NA; CDR3 protein: CASSLSGTSGGYNEQFF; CDR3 DNA: TGTGCCAGCAGCTTATCCGGGACTAGCGGGGGTTACAATGAGCAGTTCTTC
V gene: TRBV10-3; D gene: NA; J gene: TRBJ2-1; clone size: NA; CDR3 protein: CAITDRSSYNEQFF; CDR3 DNA: TGTGCCATTACGGACAGAAGCTCCTACAATGAGCAGTTCTTC
V gene: TRBV3-1; D gene: NA; J gene: TRBJ1-1; clone size: NA; CDR3 protein: CASSHHTGRNTEAFF; CDR3 DNA: TGTGCCAGCAGCCATCATACAGGGAGGAACACTGAAGCTTTCTTT
V gene: TRBV12-3/TRBV12-4; D gene: TRBD1; J gene: TRBJ2-1; clone size: NA; CDR3 protein: CASSLRDRDFYNEQFF; CDR3 DNA: TGTGCCAGCAGTCTCCGGGACAGGGACTTTTACAATGAGCAGTTCTTC
V gene: TRBV29-1; D gene: TRBD2; J gene: TRBJ2-5; clone size: few; CDR3 protein: CSVEGTSRLGETQYF; CDR3 DNA: TGCAGCGTAGAGGGGACTAGCCGTCTGGGGGAGACCCAGTACTTC
V gene: TRBV6-5; D gene: NA; J gene: TRBJ2-3; clone size: NA; CDR3 protein: CASSYWGVGLRADTQYF; CDR3 DNA: TGTGCCAGCAGTTACTGGGGTGTTGGCCTTCGGGCAGATACGCAGTATTTT
V gene: TRBV27; D gene: TRBD1; J gene: TRBJ1-5; clone size: NA; CDR3 protein: CASRTGETGDQPQHF; CDR3 DNA: TGTGCCAGCAGAACTGGGGAAACAGGGGATCAGCCCCAGCATTTT
V gene: TRBV6-2/TRBV6-3; D gene: NA; J gene: TRBJ1-5; clone size: few; CDR3 protein: CASSYRVVQPQHF; CDR3 DNA: TGTGCCAGCAGTTACCGTGTTGTTCAGCCCCAGCATTTT
V gene: TRBV20-1; D gene: NA; J gene: TRBJ2-3; clone size: NA; CDR3 protein: CSAGRGGAGADTQYF; CDR3 DNA: TGCAGTGCCGGTCGCGGAGGGGCCGGGGCAGATACGCAGTATTTT
V gene: TRBV28; D gene: NA; J gene: TRBJ1-5; clone size: few; CDR3 protein: CASSLRGGSGQPQHF; CDR3 DNA: TGTGCCAGCAGTTTACGGGGGGGGTCTGGTCAGCCCCAGCATTTT
V gene: TRBV4-2; D gene: TRBD1; J gene: TRBJ2-5; clone size: NA; CDR3 protein: CASSQGTGVQETQYF; CDR3 DNA: TGTGCCAGCAGCCAAGGGACAGGGGTCCAAGAGACCCAGTACTTC
V gene: TRBV10-2; D gene: NA; J gene: TRBJ1-2; clone size: few; CDR3 protein: CASSLTGQRGYTF; CDR3 DNA: TGCGCCAGCAGCTTGACCGGACAGCGAGGCTACACCTTC
V gene: TRBV30; D gene: NA; J gene: TRBJ1-2; clone size: NA; CDR3 protein: CAGSSGFYGYTF; CDR3 DNA: TGTGCCGGATCCTCGGGATTCTATGGCTACACCTTC
V gene: TRBV11-3; D gene: TRBD1; J gene: TRBJ2-7; clone size: NA; CDR3 protein: CVSSSPTGSHEQYF; CDR3 DNA: TGTGTCAGCAGCTCCCCGACAGGGTCGCATGAGCAGTACTTC
V gene: TRBV3-1; D gene: TRBD1; J gene: TRBJ2-2; clone size: NA; CDR3 protein: CASSRLGQGPTGELFF; CDR3 DNA: TGTGCCAGCAGCCGGCTAGGACAGGGGCCCACCGGGGAGCTGTTTTTT
V gene: TRBV9; D gene: TRBD1; J gene: TRBJ1-2; clone size: NA; CDR3 protein: CASSEDPGQGRNYGYTF; CDR3 DNA: TGTGCCAGCAGCGAGGACCCCGGACAGGGCCGAAACTATGGCTACACCTTC
V gene: TRBV9; D gene: NA; J gene: TRBJ1-6; clone size: NA; CDR3 protein: CASSAKGDGNSPLHF; CDR3 DNA: TGTGCCAGCAGCGCAAAGGGGGATGGTAATTCACCCCTCCACTTT
V gene: TRBV10-3; D gene: NA; J gene: TRBJ1-1; clone size: few; CDR3 protein: CAISGGGGNEAFF; CDR3 DNA: TGTGCCATCAGCGGGGGTGGGGGTAATGAAGCTTTCTTT
V gene: TRBV15; D gene: NA; J gene: TRBJ2-7; clone size: few; CDR3 protein: CATSRDLSYHEQYF; CDR3 DNA: TGTGCCACCAGCAGAGATCTGAGTTACCACGAGCAGTACTTC
V gene: TRBV7-6; D gene: TRBD2; J gene: TRBJ2-1; clone size: NA; CDR3 protein: CASSLGGGWVFDEQFF; CDR3 DNA: TGTGCCAGCAGCTTAGGGGGGGGTTGGGTTTTCGATGAGCAGTTCTTC
V gene: TRBV12-3/TRBV12-4; D gene: NA; J gene: TRBJ2-5; clone size: few; CDR3 protein: CASSSYGGKRTQYF; CDR3 DNA: TGTGCCAGCAGTTCATACGGGGGCAAAAGAACCCAGTACTTC
V gene: TRBV11-2; D gene: NA; J gene: TRBJ2-2; clone size: once; CDR3 protein: CASSLRLLGGELFF; CDR3 DNA: TGTGCCAGCAGCCTCAGGCTATTGGGCGGGGAGCTGTTTTTT
V gene: TRBV6-2/TRBV6-3; D gene: TRBD1; J gene: TRBJ1-5; clone size: NA; CDR3 protein: CASRFRDRDQPQHF; CDR3 DNA: TGTGCCAGCAGATTCCGGGACAGAGATCAGCCCCAGCATTTT
V gene: TRBV27; D gene: NA; J gene: TRBJ2-7; clone size: NA; CDR3 protein: CASSGQSAYEQYF; CDR3 DNA: TGTGCCAGCAGTGGGCAGTCAGCCTACGAGCAGTACTTC
V gene: TRBV12-3/TRBV12-4; D gene: NA; J gene: TRBJ1-2; clone size: NA; CDR3 protein: CASSPERVYGYTF; CDR3 DNA: TGTGCCAGCAGTCCCGAGCGGGTCTATGGCTACACCTTC
V gene: TRBV4-1; D gene: NA; J gene: TRBJ2-4; clone size: NA; CDR3 protein: CASSQDTVINIQYF; CDR3 DNA: TGCGCCAGCAGCCAAGATACAGTTATAAACATTCAGTACTTC
V gene: TRBV3-1; D gene: NA; J gene: TRBJ2-7; clone size: NA; CDR3 protein: CASSPGLHNEQYF; CDR3 DNA: TGTGCCAGCAGCCCAGGACTCCACAATGAGCAGTACTTC
V gene: TRBV7-9; D gene: NA; J gene: TRBJ2-3; clone size: few; CDR3 protein: CASNYRETDTQYF; CDR3 DNA: TGTGCCAGCAACTACAGGGAAACAGATACGCAGTATTTT
V gene: TRBV7-6; D gene: NA; J gene: TRBJ2-3; clone size: NA; CDR3 protein: CASSLDVGQRTDTQYF; CDR3 DNA: TGTGCCAGCAGCTTAGATGTTGGGCAGCGCACAGATACGCAGTATTTT
V gene: TRBV19; D gene: NA; J gene: TRBJ1-2; clone size: NA; CDR3 protein: CASSRQVQRGYTF; CDR3 DNA: TGTGCCAGTAGTCGCCAGGTTCAAAGGGGCTACACCTTC
V gene: TRBV5-1; D gene: NA; J gene: TRBJ1-4; clone size: NA; CDR3 protein: CASSLVSGAPEKLFF; CDR3 DNA: TGCGCCAGCAGCTTGGTTTCCGGGGCCCCGGAAAAACTGTTTTTT
V gene: TRBV3-1; D gene: NA; J gene: TRBJ2-7; clone size: few; CDR3 protein: CASSQDNGVRSYEQYF; CDR3 DNA: TGTGCCAGCAGCCAAGATAATGGGGTGCGCTCCTACGAGCAGTACTTC
V gene: TRBV27; D gene: NA; J gene: TRBJ2-3; clone size: NA; CDR3 protein: CASSLSLGSSTETQYF; CDR3 DNA: TGTGCCAGCAGTTTATCGTTGGGCAGTAGCACAGAGACGCAGTATTTT
V gene: TRBV9; D gene: NA; J gene: TRBJ2-1; clone size: NA; CDR3 protein: CASSASPGNEQFF; CDR3 DNA: TGTGCCAGCAGCGCCTCTCCGGGCAATGAGCAGTTCTTC
V gene: TRBV5-1; D gene: NA; J gene: TRBJ2-5; clone size: few; CDR3 protein: CASSLVSEIASRKTQYF; CDR3 DNA: TGCGCCAGCAGCTTGGTGTCAGAAATAGCCTCCCGGAAGACCCAGTACTTC
V gene: TRBV25-1; D gene: NA; J gene: TRBJ1-1; clone size: few; CDR3 protein: CASSEGGLVAFF; CDR3 DNA: TGTGCCAGCAGTGAAGGGGGCCTCGTAGCTTTCTTT
V gene: TRBV4-2; D gene: TRBD2; J gene: TRBJ2-4; clone size: NA; CDR3 protein: CASSQIGLVSYNEQYF; CDR3 DNA: TGTGCCAGCAGCCAGATAGGACTAGTCTCCTACAATGAGCAGTACTTC
V gene: TRBV20-1; D gene: TRBD1; J gene: TRBJ1-4; clone size: few; CDR3 protein: CSASPGTGAEKLFF; CDR3 DNA: TGCAGTGCTTCCCCCGGGACAGGGGCGGAAAAACTGTTTTTT
V gene: TRBV5-1; D gene: NA; J gene: TRBJ2-3; clone size: few; CDR3 protein: CASSLEQPQSTDTQYF; CDR3 DNA: TGCGCCAGCAGCTTGGAACAGCCGCAAAGCACAGATACGCAGTATTTT
V gene: TRBV5-1; D gene: TRBD1; J gene: TRBJ2-5; clone size: few; CDR3 protein: CASSLADRVGETQYF; CDR3 DNA: TGCGCCAGCAGCTTGGCGGACAGGGTTGGAGAGACCCAGTACTTC
V gene: TRBV4-1; D gene: TRBD1; J gene: TRBJ1-6; clone size: NA; CDR3 protein: CASSQGRQGKDSPLHF; CDR3 DNA: TGCGCCAGCAGCCAGGGGAGACAGGGGAAGGATTCACCCCTCCACTTT
V gene: TRBV7-3; D gene: NA; J gene: TRBJ1-1; clone size: few; CDR3 protein: CASKYSGENTEAFF; CDR3 DNA: TGTGCCAGCAAGTACTCAGGGGAGAACACTGAAGCTTTCTTT
V gene: TRBV29-1; D gene: NA; J gene: TRBJ2-3; clone size: many; CDR3 protein: CSVGPSADTQYF; CDR3 DNA: TGCAGCGTCGGACCCAGCGCAGATACGCAGTATTTT
V gene: TRBV4-1; D gene: TRBD1; J gene: TRBJ1-1; clone size: NA; CDR3 protein: CASSQRDRGSLTEAFF; CDR3 DNA: TGCGCCAGCAGCCAACGCGACAGGGGGAGTTTAACTGAAGCTTTCTTT
V gene: TRBV7-6; D gene: NA; J gene: TRBJ1-1; clone size: NA; CDR3 protein: CASSAGSLVSAFF; CDR3 DNA: TGTGCCAGCAGCGCCGGTAGCCTGGTATCAGCTTTCTTT
V gene: TRBV6-6; D gene: NA; J gene: TRBJ2-2; clone size: few; CDR3 protein: CASSFLEGTGELFF; CDR3 DNA: TGTGCCAGCAGTTTCCTAGAAGGCACCGGGGAGCTGTTTTTT
V gene: TRBV6-6; D gene: NA; J gene: TRBJ1-4; clone size: few; CDR3 protein: CASSLQQRRGNEKLFF; CDR3 DNA: TGTGCCAGCAGTTTACAACAGCGGAGGGGAAATGAAAAACTGTTTTTT